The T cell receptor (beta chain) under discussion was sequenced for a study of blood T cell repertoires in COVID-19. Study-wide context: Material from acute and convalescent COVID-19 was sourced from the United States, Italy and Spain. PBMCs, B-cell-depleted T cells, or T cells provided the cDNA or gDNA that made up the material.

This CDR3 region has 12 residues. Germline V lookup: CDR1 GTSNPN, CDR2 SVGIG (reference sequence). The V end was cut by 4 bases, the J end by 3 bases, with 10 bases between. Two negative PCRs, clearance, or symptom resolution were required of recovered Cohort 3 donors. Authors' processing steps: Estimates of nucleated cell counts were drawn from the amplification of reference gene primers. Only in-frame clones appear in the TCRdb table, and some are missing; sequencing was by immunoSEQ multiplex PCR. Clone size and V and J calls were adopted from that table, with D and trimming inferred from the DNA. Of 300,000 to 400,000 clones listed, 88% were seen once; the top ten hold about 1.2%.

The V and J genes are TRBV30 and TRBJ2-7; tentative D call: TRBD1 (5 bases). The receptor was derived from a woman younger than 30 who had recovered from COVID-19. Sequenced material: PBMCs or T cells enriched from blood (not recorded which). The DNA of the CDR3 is TGTGCCTGGAATAGGGGAAACTACGAGCAGTACTTC. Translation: CAWNRGNYEQYF.